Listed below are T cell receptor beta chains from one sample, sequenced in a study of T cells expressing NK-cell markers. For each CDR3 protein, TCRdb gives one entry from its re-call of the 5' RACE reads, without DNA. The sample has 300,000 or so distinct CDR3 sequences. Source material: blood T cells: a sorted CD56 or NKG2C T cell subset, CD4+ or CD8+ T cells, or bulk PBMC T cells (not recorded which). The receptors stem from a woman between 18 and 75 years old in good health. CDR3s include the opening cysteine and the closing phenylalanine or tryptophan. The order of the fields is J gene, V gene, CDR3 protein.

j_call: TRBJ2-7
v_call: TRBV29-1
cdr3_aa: CSVEGQGPYEQYF

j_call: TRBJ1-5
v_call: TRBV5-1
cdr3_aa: CASSLAEQPQHF

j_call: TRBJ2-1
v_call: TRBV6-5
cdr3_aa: CASSLDPPGPSSYNEQFF

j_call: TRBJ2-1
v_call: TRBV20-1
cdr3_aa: CSAPRDSVNEQFF

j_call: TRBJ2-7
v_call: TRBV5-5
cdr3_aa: CASSLTTTYEQYF

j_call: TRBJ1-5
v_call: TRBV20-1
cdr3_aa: CSARGATADSNQPQHF

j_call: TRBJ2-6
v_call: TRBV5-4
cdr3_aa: CASSLSVVGGANVLTF

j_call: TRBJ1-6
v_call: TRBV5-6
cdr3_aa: CASTLRSNGSPLHF

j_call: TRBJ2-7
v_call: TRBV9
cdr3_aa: CASSVVADPTYEQYF

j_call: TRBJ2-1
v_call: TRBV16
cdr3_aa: CASSTQANNEQFF

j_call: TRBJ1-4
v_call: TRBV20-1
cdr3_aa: CSAGPGQGREKLFF

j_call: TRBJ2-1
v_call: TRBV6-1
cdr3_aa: CASSPRGNSAYNEQFF

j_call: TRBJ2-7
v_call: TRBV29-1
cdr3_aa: CSAPNGEGSYEQYF

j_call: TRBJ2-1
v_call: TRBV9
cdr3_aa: CASSLTSGSGVYNEQFF

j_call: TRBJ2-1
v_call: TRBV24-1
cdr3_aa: CATSDPATGQGYNEQFF

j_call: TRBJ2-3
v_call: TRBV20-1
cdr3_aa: CSVEGAKWDTQYF

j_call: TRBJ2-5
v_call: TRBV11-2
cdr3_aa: CASSLGQASQETQYF

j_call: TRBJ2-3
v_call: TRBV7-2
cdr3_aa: CASSFTSGRASDTQYF

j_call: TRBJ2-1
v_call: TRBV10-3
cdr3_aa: CAISRLAGGGSSYNEQFF

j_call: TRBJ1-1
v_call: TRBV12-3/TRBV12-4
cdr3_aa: CASRPGHENTEAFF

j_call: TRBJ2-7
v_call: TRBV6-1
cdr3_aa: CASLGTGVSYEQYF

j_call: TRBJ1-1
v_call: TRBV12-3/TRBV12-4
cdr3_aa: CASSLRAGRGNTEAFF